The 16 T cell receptor beta chains reported below all come from one sample, sequenced in a study of blood T cell repertoires in COVID-19. This table comes from immunoSEQ multiplex PCR, and its TCRdb copy is limited to in-frame clones, with some not included. There are roughly 200,000 clones in the sample; roughly nine tenths occur only once, and roughly 3.2% lies in the top ten. The specimen was PBMCs or T cells enriched from blood (not recorded which). These receptors were obtained from a woman aged 45-60 years in a cohort exposed to, infected with or recovered from COVID-19 (not recorded which).

A few counts support this clone. The J gene is TRBJ1-6, the V gene TRBV18; D gene unclear. The V end lost 3 bases, the J end lost 5 bases, and 11 bases lay between the germline ends. The CDR3 is 15 residues long. The V gene's germline CDR1 is KGHSH and CDR2 LQKENI. The CDR3 loop is CASSPITVNNSPLHF. CDR3 nucleotide sequence: TGTGCCAGCTCACCTATTACAGTAAATAATTCACCCCTCCACTTT. Full variable domain (missing parts from reference TRBV18 and TRBJ1-6): NAGVMQNPRHLVRRRGQEARLRCSPMKGHSHVYWYRQLPEEGLKFMVYLQKENIIDESGMPKERFSAEFPKEGPSILRIQQVVRGDSAAYFCASSPITVNNSPLHFGNGTRLTVT.

This clone was observed a single time. The chain employs TRBV29-1 and TRBJ2-2; D gene unclear. The CDR3 runs to 13 residues. Trimming took 6 bases from V and 8 from J, leaving 16 bases between them. Germline CDR1 is SQVTM and CDR2 is ANQGSEA. DNA for the CDR3: TGCAGCGTAGCCACCGGCCCCAGGGGGGAGCTGTTTTTT. It yields the protein CSVATGPRGELFF.

The rearrangement uses TRBV3-1 (or the pseudogene TRBV3-2) and TRBJ1-3; D remains ambiguous. V lost 1 base, J lost 8 bases, and 6 bases lay in between. The CDR3 spans 12 residues. Germline V CDR1 and CDR2: LGHDT, YNNKEL (reference sequence). The CDR3 bases are TGTGCCAGCAGCCAAGGACTGGACACCATATATTTT. This translates into CASSQGLDTIYF.

The gene calls are TRBV6-5 and TRBJ2-4, with TRBD2 matching 7 bases. J lost 7 bases, V lost 7 bases, and 10 bases had no gene match. Germline lookup yields CDR1 MNHEY and CDR2 SVGAGI. This CDR3 is built from 14 residues. DNA of the CDR3: TGTGCCAGCAAAACCGGGACTACCCACAACATTCAGTACTTC. Encoded protein: CASKTGTTHNIQYF.

This rearrangement joins TRBV28 to TRBJ1-4; no reliable D call. Germline-derived CDR1 and CDR2 are MDHEN and SYDVKM. The germline V and J ends were trimmed by 5 bases and 11 bases, with 12 bases remaining between them. The CDR3 length is 12 residues. The CDR3 DNA sequence: TGTGCCAGCAGTGGCGATCGCGGGAAACTGTTTTTT. This encodes CASSGDRGKLFF.

The CDR3 sequence: CSVCQRDTEAFF. The CDR3 DNA is TGCAGCGTTTGCCAGAGGGACACTGAAGCTTTCTTT. The chain carries TRBV29-1 and TRBJ1-1; D remains ambiguous. This CDR3 spans 12 amino acids. Germline loops: CDR1 SQVTM, CDR2 ANQGSEA. The V and J ends lost 5 bases and 3 bases respectively, with 10 bases between them.

This chain joins TRBV7-6 and TRBJ2-5; weak D call: TRBD2 (7 bases). The V end was cut by 1 base, the J end by 4 bases, with 16 bases between. The germline V gene encodes CDR1 SGHVS and CDR2 FNYEAQ. This CDR3 has 16 amino acids. The CDR3 sequence is CASSLVVQGGGETQYF. The CDR3 DNA reads TGTGCCAGCAGCTTAGTCGTACAGGGCGGGGGAGAGACCCAGTACTTC.

The chain is built from TRBV29-1 and TRBJ1-2; a possible D gene is TRBD1 (6 bases). CDR3 size: 19 residues. Trimming stripped 1 base from V and 6 bases from J, with 30 bases between. Germline loops: CDR1 SQVTM, CDR2 ANQGSEA. The CDR3 DNA is TGCAGCGTTGAAGGGTTTCTCTCCTCTCCCGACCGGGACATCAATGGCTACACCTTC. Translating gives CSVEGFLSSPDRDINGYTF.

This clone was seen only a few times. The gene calls are TRBV27 and TRBJ2-7; 8 nucleotides match TRBD1. This CDR3 is 14 amino acids long. Germline-derived CDR1 and CDR2 are MNHEY and SMNVEV (reference sequence). Germline trimming cut 5 bases from V and 11 bases from J; bases unmatched to any gene: 14. CDR3 amino acids: CASSPTGQASFKYF. In nucleotides, the CDR3 is TGTGCCAGCAGTCCTACGGGACAGGCTTCTTTCAAGTACTTC.

CDR3 coding DNA: TGTGCCAGCTCAATAGTCCCGCGATCCTACGAGCAGTACTTC. The encoded protein is CASSIVPRSYEQYF. The chain links TRBV18 to TRBJ2-7; no firm D call. The V end lost 5 bases, the J end lost 1 base, and 12 bases lay between the germline ends. Germline CDR1 and CDR2: KGHSH and LQKENI. CDR3 size: 14 residues.

J is TRBJ1-5 and V is TRBV2; the D gene is possibly TRBD1 (5 bases). Germline V gene lookup returns CDR1 SNHLY and CDR2 FYNNEI. This CDR3 region has 14 residues. The V gene lost 3 bases and the J gene lost 6 bases, with 12 bases spanning the gap. The CDR3 region is CASSDRGTGQPQHF. Written as DNA, the CDR3 is TGTGCCAGCAGTGATAGGGGAACGGGTCAGCCCCAGCATTTT.

The chain joins TRBV19 to TRBJ2-1, with D unclear. The CDR3 is 13 residues long. V shed 4 bases and J shed 5 bases, with 9 bases lying between them. The germline V gene has CDR1 LNHDA and CDR2 SQIVND (reference sequence). The CDR3 bases are TGTGCCAGTAGTACGGTAGAACACAATGAGCAGTTCTTC. Amino acid sequence: CASSTVEHNEQFF.

V is TRBV19 and J is TRBJ2-1; 8 nucleotides line up with TRBD2. With V trimmed by 1 base and J by 6 bases, 14 bases remained unmatched. Germline V lookup: CDR1 LNHDA, CDR2 SQIVND (reference sequence). This CDR3 is built from 18 residues. CDR3 protein: CASSIAGVWRGAVNEQFF. The CDR3 coding sequence is TGTGCCAGTAGTATAGCGGGAGTATGGCGGGGGGCCGTCAATGAGCAGTTCTTC. Together with reference TRBV19 and TRBJ2-1, the CDR3 gives the full variable domain: DGGITQSPKYLFRKEGQNVTLSCEQNLNHDAMYWYRQDPGQGLRLIYYSQIVNDFQKGDIAEGYSVSREKKESFPLTVTSAQKNPTAFYLCASSIAGVWRGAVNEQFFGPGTRLTVL.

This chain connects TRBV30 to TRBJ1-5; 9 bases match TRBD1. After removal of 3 bases from V and 7 bases from J, the junction contained 7 bases not matched to a gene. The CDR3 sequence is 14 residues long. Germline loops: CDR1 GTSNPN, CDR2 SVGIG (reference sequence). CDR3 residues: CAWSEGTGHQPQHF. The CDR3 DNA reads as TGTGCCTGGAGCGAAGGGACAGGGCACCAGCCCCAGCATTTT.

This rearrangement joins TRBV7-9 to TRBJ1-6, with 9 positions matching TRBD1. Germline CDR1 SEHNR, CDR2 FQNEAQ (reference sequence). The CDR3 spans 15 residues. The V segment lost 5 bases and the J segment 7 bases; nucleotides outside the gene matches: 6. CDR3 nucleotides: TGTGCCAGCAGCGGGGGGACAGGGAGGAATTCACCCCTCCACTTT. It encodes CASSGGTGRNSPLHF.

The chain carries TRBV7-2 and TRBJ2-2, with D tentatively TRBD1 (5 bases). This CDR3 comprises 13 residues. Germline values: CDR1 SGHTA, CDR2 FQGNSA. V was trimmed by 3 bases and J by 5 bases, leaving 7 bases between them. The CDR3 here is CASSFSGTGELFF. CDR3 coding DNA: TGTGCCAGCAGCTTTTCAGGGACCGGGGAGCTGTTTTTT.